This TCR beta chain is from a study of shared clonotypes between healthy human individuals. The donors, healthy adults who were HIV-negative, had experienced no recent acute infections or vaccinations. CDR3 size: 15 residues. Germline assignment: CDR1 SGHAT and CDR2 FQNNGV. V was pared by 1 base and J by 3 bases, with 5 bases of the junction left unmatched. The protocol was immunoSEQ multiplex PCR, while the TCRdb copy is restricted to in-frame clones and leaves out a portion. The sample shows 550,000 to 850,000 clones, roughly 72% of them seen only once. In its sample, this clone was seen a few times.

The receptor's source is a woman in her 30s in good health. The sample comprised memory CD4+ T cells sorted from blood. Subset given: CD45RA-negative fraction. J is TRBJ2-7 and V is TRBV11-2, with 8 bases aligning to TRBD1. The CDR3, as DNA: TGTGCCAGCAGCTTAGCGGGACAGGAGATCTACGAGCAGTACTTC. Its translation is CASSLAGQEIYEQYF. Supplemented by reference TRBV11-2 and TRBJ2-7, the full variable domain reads EAGVAQSPRYKIIEKRQSVAFWCNPISGHATLYWYQQILGQGPKLLIQFQNNGVVDDSQLPKDRFSAERLKGVDSTLKIQPAKLEDSAVYLCASSLAGQEIYEQYFGPGTRLTVT.